The 12 T cell receptor beta chains given below trace back to one sample, sequenced in a study of type 1 regulatory T cells. Their specific antigens are unknown. In TCRdb, the reads were re-called with MiXCR into one record per CDR3 protein. The sample consists of about 42,000 distinct CDR3 sequences, about 12% of them appearing once. Specimen: cultured non-Tr1 T cells, either the whole culture or a sorted T cell fraction (not recorded which). The receptors were sampled from a human donor in good health.

The sample holds many counts of this clonotype. The chain links TRBV25-1 to TRBJ2-1, with 12 bases identical to TRBD2. This CDR3 has 14 residues. The germline V gene encodes CDR1 MGHDK and CDR2 SYGVNS. With V trimmed by 5 bases and J by 7 bases, 3 bases remained unmatched. The CDR3 reads CASSPLAGGNEQFF. The CDR3 region has the DNA TGTGCCAGCAGTCCACTAGCGGGGGGTAATGAGCAGTTCTTC.

In its sample, this clonotype was seen many times. The chain combines TRBV5-1 with TRBJ2-7, with D maybe TRBD1 (5 bases). CDR1 and CDR2 (germline): SGHRS, YFSETQ. CDR3 size: 12 residues. Trimming pared 3 bases from V and 7 bases from J, leaving 11 bases between. Written as DNA, the CDR3 is TGCGCCAGCAGCTCCAGGGTGGGGGAGCAGTACTTC. It codes for CASSSRVGEQYF.

This clonotype came up a few times. The CDR3 DNA follows: TGTGCCAGCAGCTTAGACCAGGGGGCGCATCAGCCCCAGCATTTT. This encodes CASSLDQGAHQPQHF. The chain employs TRBV7-2 and TRBJ1-5, with 8 nucleotides matching TRBD1. The CDR3 has 15 residues. After removal of 1 base from V and 5 bases from J, the junction contained 4 bases not matched to a gene. Germline CDR1 and CDR2: SGHTA and FQGNSA.

This clonotype has a count of ten or more. The gene calls are TRBV29-1 and TRBJ1-2, with D possibly being TRBD1 (5 bases). CDR3 size: 14 residues. Trimming pared 1 base from V and 8 bases from J, leaving 17 bases between. CDR1 is SQVTM, CDR2 ANQGSEA, per germline. CDR3 protein: CSVEARGRERGYTF. CDR3 nucleotide sequence: TGCAGCGTTGAAGCCCGGGGACGGGAGAGGGGCTACACCTTC.

This clonotype was seen many times. The chain has TRBV5-1 and TRBJ1-2, with D perhaps TRBD1 (5 bases). V lost 3 bases, J lost 7 bases, and 10 bases lay in between. From germline, CDR1 is SGHRS and CDR2 YFSETQ. The CDR3 has 12 amino acids. CDR3 amino acids: CASSSGHFGYTF. DNA of the CDR3: TGCGCCAGCAGCTCTGGACATTTTGGCTACACCTTC.

Many counts were recorded for this clonotype. The V and J genes are TRBV7-2 and TRBJ1-4; no clear D gene. There are 14 residues in the CDR3. The V gene's germline CDR1 is SGHTA and CDR2 FQGNSA. The germline V and J ends were trimmed by 5 bases and 7 bases, with 14 bases remaining between them. The CDR3 DNA reads TGTGCCAGCAGCCTCAAGGGCTGGGGTGAAAAACTGTTTTTT. Residues: CASSLKGWGEKLFF.

This clonotype is deemed medium-sized (0.01 to 0.1%). This sequence joins TRBV7-6 and TRBJ1-1; a possible D gene is TRBD1 (5 bases). The V end was cut by 5 bases, the J end by 1 base, with 14 bases between. CDR1 is SGHVS, CDR2 FNYEAQ, per germline. There are 15 residues in the CDR3. CDR3 DNA sequence: TGTGCCAGCAGCCCCGGCTACGGGGCGAACACTGAAGCTTTCTTT. It codes for CASSPGYGANTEAFF.

In its sample, this clonotype was seen a few times. V and J are TRBV10-3 and TRBJ2-1, with 8 bases lining up with TRBD1. The length of the CDR3 is 14 residues. Germline CDR1 reads ENHRY; CDR2 reads SYGVKD. V gave up 6 bases and J gave up 9 bases; unmatched junction bases: 10. The CDR3 DNA reads as TGTGCCATCAGATCGGACAGGGATGGTGGTGAGCAGTTCTTC. Amino acid sequence: CAIRSDRDGGEQFF.

This clonotype has at least ten counts. The gene calls are TRBV5-1 and TRBJ2-4, with D perhaps TRBD2 (5 bases). The germline V gene encodes CDR1 SGHRS and CDR2 YFSETQ. The CDR3 extends over 14 amino acids. V lost 0 bases to trimming and J lost 8 bases, with 12 bases between them. This CDR3 is CASSLAGLRDIQYF. The DNA of the CDR3 is TGCGCCAGCAGCTTGGCCGGCCTGAGGGACATTCAGTACTTC.

This clonotype was seen at least ten times. V gene TRBV9 combines with J gene TRBJ2-1; D might be TRBD2 (5 bases). Trimming pared 0 bases from V and 0 bases from J, leaving 10 bases between. Germline-derived CDR1 and CDR2 are SGDLS and YYNGEE. CDR3 length: 16 amino acids. CDR3 sequence reads: CASSVVGSGSYNEQFF. CDR3 DNA: TGTGCCAGCAGCGTAGTTGGCAGCGGCTCCTACAATGAGCAGTTCTTC.

V and J are TRBV19 and TRBJ1-1; D is undetermined. V was pared by 4 bases and J by 8 bases, with 14 bases between. Germline-derived CDR1 and CDR2 are LNHDA and SQIVND (reference sequence). The CDR3 sequence is 13 residues long. The CDR3 reads CASSTTLLAEAFF. DNA of the CDR3: TGTGCCAGTAGTACGACACTCCTAGCGGAAGCTTTCTTT. Drawing the rest from reference TRBV19 and TRBJ1-1, the complete variable domain is DGGITQSPKYLFRKEGQNVTLSCEQNLNHDAMYWYRQDPGQGLRLIYYSQIVNDFQKGDIAEGYSVSREKKESFPLTVTSAQKNPTAFYLCASSTTLLAEAFFGQGTRLTVV.

The rearrangement links TRBV20-1 to TRBJ1-4; 7 nucleotides match TRBD1. J gave up 6 bases and V 3 bases, and 13 bases lay outside the gene matches. The CDR3 is made up of 16 amino acids. Per germline, CDR1 DFQATT and CDR2 SNEGSKA (reference sequence). The CDR3 bases are TGCAGTGCTAGTGTCAGCCAGGGGGGCATGGATGAAAAACTGTTTTTT. It specifies CSASVSQGGMDEKLFF.